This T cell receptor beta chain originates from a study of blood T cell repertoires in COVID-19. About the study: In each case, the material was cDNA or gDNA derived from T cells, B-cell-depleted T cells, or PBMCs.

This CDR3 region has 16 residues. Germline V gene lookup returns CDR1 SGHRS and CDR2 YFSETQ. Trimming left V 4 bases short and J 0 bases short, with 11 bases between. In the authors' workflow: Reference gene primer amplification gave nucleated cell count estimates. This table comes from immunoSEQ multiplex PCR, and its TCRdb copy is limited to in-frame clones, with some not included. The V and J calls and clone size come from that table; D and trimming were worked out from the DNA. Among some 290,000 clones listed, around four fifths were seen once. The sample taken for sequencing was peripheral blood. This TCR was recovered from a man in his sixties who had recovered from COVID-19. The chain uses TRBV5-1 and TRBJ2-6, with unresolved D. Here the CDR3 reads CASSVPLPSGANVLTF. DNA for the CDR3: TGCGCCAGCAGCGTACCCCTACCCTCTGGGGCCAACGTCCTGACTTTC.